This T cell receptor (beta chain) was obtained from a study of control samples from healthy donors and cancer patients. Libraries were prepared by immunoSEQ multiplex PCR; TCRdb keeps only in-frame clonotypes and omits some of them. The data contain 110,000 or so clones, approximately 90% of them singletons. This CDR3 spans 13 amino acids. Germline CDR1 reads KGHDR; CDR2 reads SFDVKD. V was clipped by 0 bases and J by 7 bases, with 6 bases between them. The sequence came from a woman aged 45-60 years in good health. Sequences were obtained from blood. This chain connects TRBV24-1 to TRBJ2-1, with D maybe TRBD1 (6 bases). The CDR3 DNA follows: TGTGCCACCAGTGATTTGCAGGGGAATGAGCAGTTCTTC. This encodes CATSDLQGNEQFF.